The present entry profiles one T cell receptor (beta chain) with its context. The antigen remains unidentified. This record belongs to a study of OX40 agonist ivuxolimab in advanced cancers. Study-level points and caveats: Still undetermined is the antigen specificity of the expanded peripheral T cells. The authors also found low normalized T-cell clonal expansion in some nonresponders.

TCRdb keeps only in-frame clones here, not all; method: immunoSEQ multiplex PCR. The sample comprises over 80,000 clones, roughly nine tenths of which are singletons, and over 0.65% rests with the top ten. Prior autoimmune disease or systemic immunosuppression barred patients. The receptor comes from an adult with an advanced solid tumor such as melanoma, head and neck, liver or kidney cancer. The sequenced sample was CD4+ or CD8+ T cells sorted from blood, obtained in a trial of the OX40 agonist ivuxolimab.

CDR3 nucleotide sequence: TGTGCCAGCAGGCCTTCCGGGACAGGGAGTTCTTTCTTT. This gives the protein CASRPSGTGSSFF. The chain is built from TRBV6-5 and TRBJ1-1; 9 nucleotides line up with TRBD1. Germline-derived CDR1 and CDR2 are MNHEY and SVGAGI. This CDR3 is 13 amino acids long. The V segment lost 6 bases and the J segment 12 bases; nucleotides outside the gene matches: 11.